These 29 T cell receptor beta chains were sequenced from one sample in a study of shared clonotypes between healthy human individuals (dated by TCRdb to 2018 to 2020). The library was made by the immunoSEQ multiplex PCR assay. TCRdb's version of the immuneACCESS table is confined to in-frame rearrangements and falls short of the full clone set. An unresolved V gene accounts for under half of the shortfall where checked; the remainder is of unknown origin. The sample table holds 2.5 million or so clones, of which around 90% were seen once. The ten largest clonotypes hold about 0.13% of the sample. Sequenced material: naive CD4+ T cells sorted from blood. This specimen's cell subset or site label, per the study, means: CD45RA+ positively selected. These receptors came from a man aged 18 to 29 in good health.

The chain joins TRBV9 to TRBJ1-4; no clear D. This CDR3 has 15 residues. Germline loops: CDR1 SGDLS, CDR2 YYNGEE. V was shortened by 4 bases and J by 0 bases, with 10 bases between the two germline ends. CDR3 protein: CASSPGIATNEKLFF. The CDR3 bases are TGTGCCAGCAGCCCTGGAATAGCAACTAATGAAAAACTGTTTTTT. The entire variable domain, with the rest obtained from reference TRBV9 and TRBJ1-4, is as follows: DSGVTQTPKHLITATGQRVTLRCSPRSGDLSVYWYQQSLDQGLQFLIQYYNGEERAKGNILERFSAQQFPDLHSELNLSSLELGDSALYFCASSPGIATNEKLFFGSGTQLSVL.

V and J are TRBV5-1 and TRBJ2-1; no clear D. In germline, CDR1 is SGHRS, CDR2 YFSETQ. The CDR3 runs to 15 residues. The germline V and J ends were trimmed by 2 bases and 4 bases, with 13 bases remaining between them. CDR3 coding DNA: TGCGCCAGCAGCTTACAACCAAGTGGGTACAATGAGCAGTTCTTC. Its translation: CASSLQPSGYNEQFF.

This chain links TRBV5-1 with TRBJ2-3, with D perhaps matching TRBD1 (5 bases). V gave up 0 bases and J gave up 6 bases, with 14 bases separating them. The CDR3 extends over 15 amino acids. Looked up from germline, CDR1 is SGHRS and CDR2 is YFSETQ. This CDR3 reads CASSLVADIGDTQYF. The CDR3 nucleotides are TGCGCCAGCAGCTTGGTGGCGGACATAGGGGATACGCAGTATTTT.

The CDR3 is CAWSVLTGAYEQYF. CDR3 in DNA: TGTGCCTGGAGTGTACTAACGGGAGCCTACGAGCAGTACTTC. The chain couples TRBV30 to TRBJ2-5; the D gene is possibly TRBD2 (6 bases). The DNA matches TRBJ2-7 better at its end, which makes the J call doubtful. In germline, CDR1 is GTSNPN, CDR2 SVGIG (reference sequence). The CDR3 extends over 14 amino acids.

The chain combines TRBV21-1 with TRBJ1-4. TRBV21-1 is noted as a pseudogene. The CDR3 extends over 13 amino acids. The CDR3 is CAGRWKPPEKLFF. The DNA for the CDR3 is TGTGCCGGCCGATGGAAGCCCCCCGAAAAACTGTTTTTT.

The V and J genes are TRBV7-9 and TRBJ1-1, with TRBD1 matching over 10 bases. Germline-derived CDR1 and CDR2 are SEHNR and FQNEAQ (reference sequence). The CDR3 has 15 residues. V shed 4 bases, J shed 2 bases, and the junction held 4 bases outside the gene matches. CDR3 coding DNA: TGTGCCAGCAGCTCCCGACAGGGGGCTAACACTGAAGCTTTCTTT. Translation: CASSSRQGANTEAFF.

V and J are TRBV9 and TRBJ2-7; D is unclear. CDR3 length: 14 amino acids. V was shortened by 4 bases and J by 2 bases, with 13 bases between the two germline ends. Germline loops: CDR1 SGDLS, CDR2 YYNGEE. CDR3 sequence (DNA): TGTGCCAGCAGCTCACACCAGAACCCCTACGAGCAGTACTTC. As protein: CASSSHQNPYEQYF.

The CDR3 DNA follows: TGTGCCATCAGTGAGGGCCCGGGGGCAGCCGAAAAACTGTTTTTT. Amino acids: CAISEGPGAAEKLFF. The chain is built from TRBV10-3 and TRBJ1-4, with D possibly matching TRBD1 (6 bases). The germline gives CDR1 ENHRY, CDR2 SYGVKD. Trimming stripped 2 bases from V and 8 bases from J, with 15 bases between. The CDR3 runs to 15 residues.

This chain joins TRBV19 and TRBJ2-5, with D possibly being TRBD1 (5 bases). The V and J ends lost 4 bases and 5 bases respectively, with 20 bases between them. The CDR3 sequence is 16 residues long. Germline V gene sequence: CDR1 LNHDA, CDR2 SQIVND (reference sequence). The CDR3 spells CASSRLPGPHRETQYF. The CDR3 DNA reads TGTGCCAGTAGTAGGCTTCCCGGACCCCACAGGGAGACCCAGTACTTC.

The V gene is TRBV14, the J gene TRBJ1-1; 9 bases line up with TRBD1. The CDR3 loop spans 14 amino acids. The germline V gene has CDR1 SGHDN and CDR2 FVKESK. V was pared by 4 bases and J by 3 bases, with 3 bases of the junction left unmatched. CDR3: CASSLTGGYTEAFF. The CDR3 DNA is TGTGCCAGCAGCCTTACAGGGGGCTACACTGAAGCTTTCTTT.

The chain carries TRBV7-2 and TRBJ2-7; 7 bases match TRBD2. Germline CDR1 SGHTA, CDR2 FQGNSA. The CDR3 contains 17 residues. The trim removed 0 bases at V and 3 bases at J, leaving 11 bases unmatched. Here the CDR3 DNA reads TGTGCCAGCAGCTTAGCTGGCGGGAGCCTATCCCTCTACGAGCAGTACTTC. Its protein product is CASSLAGGSLSLYEQYF.

The chain employs TRBV6-4 and TRBJ2-7; tentatively, D is TRBD1 (6 bases). Germline lookup yields CDR1 MRHNA and CDR2 SNTAGT. Trimming shortened V by 0 bases and J by 5 bases, and 14 bases separated the two germline ends. The CDR3 sequence is 15 residues long. CDR3 in amino acids: CASSDSRAGEHEQYF. The CDR3 bases are TGTGCCAGCAGTGACTCGAGGGCAGGGGAACACGAGCAGTACTTC.

The V and J genes are TRBV6-5 and TRBJ1-1, with 7 bases matching TRBD1. The CDR3 covers 15 residues. Germline CDR1 MNHEY, CDR2 SVGAGI. The junction had 12 bases not matched to a gene; V was cut back by 5 bases and J by 6 bases. The CDR3, as DNA: TGTGCCAGCAGTCCGGAAAAAGGGGGCCGCGCTGAAGCTTTCTTT. It yields the protein CASSPEKGGRAEAFF.

This clone came up a few times. The rearrangement joins TRBV4-1 to TRBJ1-4; 9 positions agree with TRBD1. This CDR3 comprises 16 residues. V dropped 2 bases and J dropped 7; count of bases not matched to a gene: 8. Germline assignment: CDR1 MGHRA and CDR2 YSYEKL. CDR3 nucleotides: TGCGCCAGCAGCCAACCTTCGACAGGGGGTGGTGAAAAACTGTTTTTT. This encodes CASSQPSTGGGEKLFF.

Concerning this clone: Other DNA sequences of this sample code for an identical CDR3. The chain couples TRBV30 to TRBJ2-1; 7 bases match TRBD2. Unmatched junction bases numbered 1, after V lost 5 bases and J lost 0 bases. The CDR3 spans 13 residues. Germline CDR1 GTSNPN, CDR2 SVGIG (reference sequence). For the CDR3, the DNA is TGTGCCTGGGGCGGGAGCTCCTACAATGAGCAGTTCTTC. It encodes CAWGGSSYNEQFF.

The V and J genes are TRBV19 and TRBJ2-7; D is undetermined. The CDR3 spans 15 residues. Trimming took 5 bases from V and 3 from J, leaving 17 bases between them. Germline V gene data show CDR1 as LNHDA and CDR2 as SQIVND (reference sequence). The CDR3 loop reads CASSPPGFAHYEQYF. For the CDR3, the DNA is TGTGCCAGTAGTCCCCCCGGTTTTGCCCACTACGAGCAGTACTTC. Full variable domain (remainder filled in from reference TRBV19 and TRBJ2-7): DGGITQSPKYLFRKEGQNVTLSCEQNLNHDAMYWYRQDPGQGLRLIYYSQIVNDFQKGDIAEGYSVSREKKESFPLTVTSAQKNPTAFYLCASSPPGFAHYEQYFGPGTRLTVT.

A note on this clone: The same CDR3 can be traced to other DNA sequences in this sample. The V gene is TRBV5-6, the J gene TRBJ2-5; D ambiguous. V dropped 4 bases and J dropped 3 bases, with 4 bases sitting between them. Germline assignment: CDR1 SGHDT and CDR2 YYEEEE. CDR3 size: 11 residues. CDR3 sequence (DNA): TGTGCCAGCAGCAGGGAAGAGACCCAGTACTTC. This sequence encodes CASSREETQYF.

The V and J genes are TRBV11-2 and TRBJ1-1, with TRBD1 identical over 9 bases. J lost 1 base, V lost 3 bases, and 6 bases had no gene match. The germline gives CDR1 SGHAT, CDR2 FQNNGV. This CDR3 has 16 amino acids. The CDR3 protein is CASSFAPQGANTEAFF. CDR3 DNA: TGTGCCAGCAGCTTCGCACCACAGGGGGCGAACACTGAAGCTTTCTTT.

CDR3 loop: CASSPIGQGILTGGYTF. The CDR3 DNA sequence: TGTGCCAGCTCACCCATCGGACAGGGGATTCTCACTGGGGGCTACACCTTC. This rearrangement joins TRBV18 to TRBJ1-2, with 9 bases fitting TRBD1. With V trimmed by 3 bases and J by 8 bases, 16 bases remained unmatched. The CDR3 covers 17 residues. The germline gives CDR1 KGHSH, CDR2 LQKENI.

For this clone: Other DNA sequences in the sample encode the same CDR3. This chain links TRBV11-2 with TRBJ1-3; a possible D gene is TRBD1 (5 bases). The CDR3 sequence is 15 residues long. V lost 1 base, J lost 1 base, and 8 bases lay in between. In germline, CDR1 is SGHAT, CDR2 FQNNGV. In DNA form, the CDR3 reads TGTGCCAGCAGCTTAGGTGGGGCATCTGGAAACACCATATATTTT. Protein sequence: CASSLGGASGNTIYF.

This chain uses TRBV7-2 with TRBJ2-5; TRBD2 is a possible D gene (7 bases). V shed 5 bases and J shed 2 bases, with 18 bases lying between them. The CDR3 is made up of 16 amino acids. Germline V CDR1 and CDR2: SGHTA, FQGNSA. The CDR3 coding sequence is TGTGCCAGCAGCCCCTCAACGGGGGGCTGGCAAGAGACCCAGTACTTC. This translates into CASSPSTGGWQETQYF.

The genes are TRBV30 and TRBJ2-6, with D unresolved. Germline CDR1 GTSNPN, CDR2 SVGIG (reference sequence). V was clipped by 7 bases and J by 0 bases, with 7 bases between them. CDR3 length equals 13 residues. CDR3 DNA: TGTGCCTTGGACGGCTCTGGGGCCAACGTCCTGACTTTC. Translated, it gives CALDGSGANVLTF.

The chain carries TRBV5-4 and TRBJ1-3; unclear D gene. Trimming removed 0 bases from V and 8 bases from J, with 9 bases in between. This CDR3 has 13 amino acids. Germline values: CDR1 SGHNT, CDR2 YYREEE (reference sequence). In DNA form, the CDR3 reads TGTGCCAGCAGCTTGGGGGCAGGAGACACCATATATTTT. Protein product: CASSLGAGDTIYF.

For this clone: The sample contains more than one DNA sequence encoding this CDR3. This chain uses TRBV15 with TRBJ2-5, with D unclear. The CDR3 length is 14 residues. The V and J ends lost 3 bases and 2 bases respectively, with 10 bases between them. Germline CDR1 reads LNHNV; CDR2 reads YYDKDF (reference sequence). The DNA for the CDR3 is TGTGCCACCAGCAGGGATAACGGGCAAGAGACCCAGTACTTC. It codes for CATSRDNGQETQYF.

The chain recombines TRBV6-5 with TRBJ2-7; perhaps TRBD1 as D (6 bases). V lost 6 bases, J lost 2 bases, and 17 bases lay in between. The V gene's germline CDR1 is MNHEY and CDR2 SVGAGI. The CDR3 extends over 15 amino acids. This CDR3 reads CASSIGTKVPYEQYF. The CDR3 nucleotides are TGTGCCAGCAGCATCGGGACAAAGGTCCCCTACGAGCAGTACTTC.

The chain employs TRBV21-1 and TRBJ1-5; the tabulated D call, TRBD1, remains unverified against the DNA. TRBV21-1 is a listed pseudogene. The CDR3 is 18 residues long. CDR3 residues: CASSKDTGQGYSNQPQHF. For the CDR3, the DNA is TGTGCCAGCAGCAAAGACACGGGACAGGGCTATAGCAATCAGCCCCAGCATTTT.

This chain joins TRBV6-1 and TRBJ2-5; a weak D match, TRBD2 (5 bases). The ends were cut back, 6 bases at V and 9 bases at J, with 11 bases in the middle. Looked up from germline, CDR1 is MNHNS and CDR2 is SASEGT. The CDR3 sequence is 11 residues long. The CDR3 DNA is TGTGCCAGCAGGACAACCGGGGCCCAGTACTTC. Translating gives CASRTTGAQYF.

The V and J genes are TRBV10-2 and TRBJ2-2; tentative D call: TRBD1 (5 bases). The CDR3 totals 16 residues. Per the germline V gene, CDR1 is WSHSY and CDR2 is SAAADI. V was trimmed by 3 bases and J by 4 bases, leaving 15 bases between them. The CDR3 reads CASSDWGTTLTGELFF. As DNA, the CDR3 is TGCGCCAGCAGTGACTGGGGCACGACGCTCACCGGGGAGCTGTTTTTT.

This chain uses TRBV6-5 with TRBJ2-1, with TRBD2 identical over 7 bases. Per germline, CDR1 MNHEY and CDR2 SVGAGI. CDR3 length: 14 amino acids. The trim removed 0 bases at V and 10 bases at J, leaving 6 bases unmatched. As DNA, the CDR3 is TGTGCCAGCAGTTACTCTGGCGGGAGCAGGGAGCAGTTCTTC. The encoded protein is CASSYSGGSREQFF.